This passage covers 12 T cell receptor beta chains from one sample sequenced in a study of shared clonotypes between healthy human individuals. Assay: immunoSEQ multiplex PCR; the TCRdb copy retains only in-frame clones and omits some. The data show about 560,000 clones, with about 80% seen just once and around 12% held by the top ten. Sequenced sample: PBMCs. The receptors stem from a woman aged 35 to 49 in good health. Some clones in this sample may be carry-over from other donors' samples.

The gene calls are TRBV29-1 and TRBJ2-5; 8 nucleotides line up with TRBD2. The CDR3 is 14 residues long. V lost 5 bases and J lost 1; bases outside the gene matches: 6. In germline, CDR1 is SQVTM, CDR2 ANQGSEA. For the CDR3, the DNA is TGCAGCGTTCCTACTAGCGGCTCCCAAGAGACCCAGTACTTC. It is translated as CSVPTSGSQETQYF.

This clone showed up just once. The J gene is TRBJ2-7, the V gene TRBV5-6, with TRBD1 identical over 8 bases. Germline CDR1 and CDR2: SGHDT and YYEEEE. This CDR3 is 18 amino acids long. The V and J ends lost 4 bases and 0 bases, in that order; junction bases with no gene match: 15. The CDR3 nucleotides read TGTGCCAGCAGCGCCAGCTCCCGACAGGGGCGAATCTCCTACGAGCAGTACTTC. The encoded protein is CASSASSRQGRISYEQYF.

This clone was observed a few times. The chain links TRBV27 to TRBJ1-6; D is unclear. The germline V gene has CDR1 MNHEY and CDR2 SMNVEV (reference sequence). Trimming stripped 4 bases from V and 7 bases from J, with 8 bases between. The CDR3 extends over 13 amino acids. DNA for the CDR3: TGTGCCAGCAGTTATTACCCCAATTCACCCCTCCACTTT. This sequence encodes CASSYYPNSPLHF.

This chain connects TRBV5-8 to TRBJ1-1; possibly TRBD1 for D (6 bases). V lost 4 bases and J 11 bases, leaving 21 bases between the germline ends. CDR1 and CDR2 (germline): SGHTS, YDEGEE. This CDR3 has 14 amino acids. The CDR3 reads CASSDRQARVLAFF. The CDR3 DNA reads as TGTGCCAGCAGCGATCGACAGGCCCGGGTTTTGGCTTTCTTT.

The V call is TRBV7-9, the J call TRBJ2-7; 7 bases agree with TRBD1. The CDR3 is made up of 16 amino acids. Germline CDR1 reads SEHNR; CDR2 reads FQNEAQ (reference sequence). Trimming took 5 bases from V and 3 from J; bases not matched to a gene: 13. The CDR3 nucleotides read TGTGCCAGCAGCGACAAATTCCGGACAGGCGACTACGAGCAGTACTTC. Translating it yields CASSDKFRTGDYEQYF.

The chain couples TRBV13 to TRBJ2-2, with D possibly matching TRBD2 (5 bases). V lost 0 bases and J lost 4, with 12 bases in between. Germline V gives CDR1 PRHDT, CDR2 FYEKMQ (reference sequence). The CDR3 consists of 16 residues. The CDR3 coding sequence is TGTGCCAGCAGCTTAGGCCGCGGGCTCGGCACCGGGGAGCTGTTTTTT. This translates into CASSLGRGLGTGELFF.

The chain is built from TRBV11-3 and TRBJ2-1; D possibly matches TRBD1 or TRBD2 (5 bases each). The CDR3 covers 15 residues. CDR1 is SGHNT, CDR2 YENEEA, per germline. Trimming pared 3 bases from V and 8 bases from J, leaving 17 bases between. The chain's CDR3 is CASSLALTGRDEQFF. The DNA for the CDR3 is TGTGCCAGCAGCTTGGCCCTTACGGGGCGGGATGAGCAGTTCTTC.

This clone was recorded at least ten times. The J gene is TRBJ2-5, the V gene TRBV19; unclear D gene. This CDR3 is built from 15 residues. The V end was cut by 1 base, the J end by 2 bases, with 11 bases between. Germline V lookup: CDR1 LNHDA, CDR2 SQIVND (reference sequence). For the CDR3, the DNA is TGTGCCAGTAGTATAGCCTCCCAATCGCAAGAGACCCAGTACTTC. This encodes CASSIASQSQETQYF.

The chain uses TRBV23-1 and TRBJ2-7, with no clear D. TRBV23-1 is labeled an ORF, and its function is uncertain. The V end lost 4 bases, the J end lost 2 bases, and 6 bases lay between the germline ends. CDR3 length: 12 residues. CDR3 sequence reads: CASSRGTYEQYF. CDR3 nucleotides: TGCGCCAGCAGTCGGGGAACCTACGAGCAGTACTTC.

The V call is TRBV7-8, the J call TRBJ2-1; D is ambiguous. Per the germline V gene, CDR1 is SGHVS and CDR2 is FQNEAQ. The length of the CDR3 is 14 residues. V lost 5 bases, J lost 10 bases, and 18 bases lay in between. The CDR3 reads CASSPRDLLLEQFF. The CDR3 region has the DNA TGTGCCAGCAGCCCCAGAGATTTGCTCTTGGAGCAGTTCTTC.

The chain links TRBV30 to TRBJ2-3; D could derive from TRBD1 or TRBD2 (5 bases each). V was clipped by 8 bases and J by 6 bases, with 21 bases between them. This CDR3 region has 14 residues. Per germline, CDR1 GTSNPN and CDR2 SVGIG (reference sequence). The DNA of the CDR3 is TGTGCCGGGACCCGGACATCGGTTGATGATACGCAGTATTTT. Its translation: CAGTRTSVDDTQYF.

The rearrangement links TRBV4-2 to TRBJ2-1; 9 bases line up with TRBD2. This CDR3 contains 15 residues. Germline CDR1 LGHNA, CDR2 YNFKEQ. The trim removed 0 bases at V and 9 bases at J, leaving 6 bases unmatched. The CDR3 loop reads CASSQDAGGPFEQFF. CDR3 in DNA: TGTGCCAGCAGCCAAGATGCGGGAGGGCCGTTTGAGCAGTTCTTC.